The 2 T cell receptor beta chains listed next were all sequenced from one sample in a study of cytomegalovirus exposure and HLA in healthy donors. The PCR ran on 60 Vbeta and 13 Jbeta primers. Clones were sequenced by immunoSEQ multiplex PCR, and TCRdb holds only the in-frame ones, with some missing. The data contain around 140,000 clones, approximately 63% of them singletons. Sequenced: PBMCs. The receptors were gathered from an older woman in good health and CMV-seropositive.

The rearrangement uses TRBV20-1 and TRBJ2-1; D perhaps matches TRBD1 (5 bases). The CDR3 has 11 residues. Germline V CDR1 and CDR2: DFQATT, SNEGSKA (reference sequence). Trimming removed 6 bases from V and 13 bases from J, with 16 bases in between. The CDR3, as DNA: TGCAGTGCCAAAGATGGTGACAGTCAGTTCTTC. It is translated as CSAKDGDSQFF.

V and J are TRBV12-5 and TRBJ2-1; D may be TRBD2 (6 bases). Deletions cut 3 bases from V and 14 bases from J, with 14 bases between. In germline, CDR1 is LGHNT, CDR2 FRNRAP. CDR3 length equals 12 residues. The CDR3 nucleotides read TGTGCTAGTGGTTTACCGGGACTCACAAAGTTCTTC. Amino acid sequence: CASGLPGLTKFF.